The rows below give T cell receptor beta chains drawn from one sample of a study of blood T cell repertoires in COVID-19. TCRdb keeps only in-frame clones here, not all; method: immunoSEQ multiplex PCR. This table has 190,000 or so clones, roughly 94% appearing once. The material sequenced was peripheral blood. Source of these receptors: a man younger than 40 with COVID-19, enrolled during active disease. CDR3s include the opening cysteine and the closing phenylalanine or tryptophan. Fields, in order: D gene, J gene, CDR3 length, clone size, V gene, CDR3 DNA, CDR3 protein. A D gene is named only where the DNA matches it firmly. The listing skips clone size in some rows; elsewhere it reads once, few, many or a size class.

>.|TRBJ1-1|14|.|TRBV3-1/TRBV3-2
TGTGCCAGCAGCCTTTCGGACACTAACACTGAAGCTTTCTTT
CASSLSDTNTEAFF
>TRBD1|TRBJ1-2|13|.|TRBV3-1/TRBV3-2
TGTGCCAGCAGCCTGACAGGGGTGAATGGCTACACCTTC
CASSLTGVNGYTF
>.|TRBJ1-2|14|once|TRBV9
TGTGCCAGCAGCGTAGCGTCGCAGGGTTATGGCTACACCTTC
CASSVASQGYGYTF
>.|TRBJ2-7|15|.|TRBV7-9
TGTGCCAGCACCCAGTTAATCAGGCAGGCCGACGAGCAGTACTTC
CASTQLIRQADEQYF
>TRBD1|TRBJ1-1|15|.|TRBV3-1/TRBV3-2
TGTGCCAGCAGCCACCACGGGACAGCCAACACTGAAGCTTTCTTT
CASSHHGTANTEAFF
>TRBD1|TRBJ1-2|15|.|TRBV2
TGTGCCAGCAGTGACTCTTTACAGGGGGTCTATGGCTACACCTTC
CASSDSLQGVYGYTF
>.|TRBJ2-7|14|.|TRBV19
TGTGCCAGTAGTATTTGGGGGGACTCCTACGAGCAGTACTTC
CASSIWGDSYEQYF
>.|TRBJ2-5|12|.|TRBV24-1
TGTGCCACCAGTGGACTAGGAGGGACCCAGTACTTC
CATSGLGGTQYF
>.|TRBJ1-5|13|once|TRBV12-3/TRBV12-4
TGTGCCAGCAGTTGGGCAGGCAATCAGCCCCAGCATTTT
CASSWAGNQPQHF
>TRBD1|TRBJ2-7|16|.|TRBV27
TGTGCCAGCAGTTTATCCGCGTCAGGGGGATTTAGAGAGCAGTACTTC
CASSLSASGGFREQYF
>TRBD1|TRBJ2-1|15|.|TRBV11-2
TGTGCCAGCAGCCCCGGGACAGGGGATTACAATGAGCAGTTCTTC
CASSPGTGDYNEQFF
>.|TRBJ1-1|11|.|TRBV20-1
TGCAGTGGCGTCGGGAACACTGAAGCTTTCTTT
CSGVGNTEAFF
>.|TRBJ1-3|15|.|TRBV5-4
TGTGCCAGCAGCTTCTCCACAGGAGCGGGAAACACCATATATTTT
CASSFSTGAGNTIYF
>TRBD1|TRBJ1-1|15|.|TRBV4-1
TGCGCCAGCAGCCAACACCAGGGGGTGGGTACTGAAGCTTTCTTT
CASSQHQGVGTEAFF
>.|TRBJ1-4|15|.|TRBV5-1
TGCGCCAGCAGCTTGGACAGGGTTATTAATGAAAAACTGTTTTTT
CASSLDRVINEKLFF
>TRBD1|TRBJ1-2|15|.|TRBV5-6
TGTGCCAGCAGCTTGGCGGGACAGGGAAACTATGGCTACACCTTC
CASSLAGQGNYGYTF
>TRBD1|TRBJ1-2|15|.|TRBV11-2
TGTGCCAGCAGCTCCTTGAGGGGACAGGGATGGGGCTACACCTTC
CASSSLRGQGWGYTF